This TCR beta chain was observed in a study of T cell repertoires in cytomegalovirus infection. On the study more broadly: Public TCR beta signature analysis indicated the presence of both CMV infection and matching HLA type.

Deletions cut 10 bases from V and 0 bases from J, with 13 bases between. CDR3 length equals 13 residues. Turning to this clonotype: Antigen specificity is unknown.

TCRdb analysed the reads with MiXCR anew, one entry per CDR3 protein. Of approximately 180,000 distinct CDR3 sequences in the sample, roughly 17% are singletons; the top ten hold almost 25%. Study-level points and caveats: Predominance within the ex vivo response was attributable to HLA-C-restricted CMV-specific TCR beta clonotypes. Cumulative frequency (of public TCR beta family members) identified carriers of CMV plus the relevant HLA.

The chain is built from TRBV12-3 or TRBV12-4 and TRBJ2-7; TRBD1 might be the D (5 bases). The material sequenced was CD8+ T cells from PBMCs. The source of this sequence is a human donor in good health (CMV status not recorded). Some clones in this sample may be carry-over from other donors' samples. The CDR3: CATSTESSYEQYF. The CDR3 nucleotides read TGTGCCACCTCGACAGAGAGCTCCTACGAGCAGTACTTC.